This T cell receptor (beta chain) is drawn from a study of technical replicates of blood from several donors (TCRdb year 2017). About this clone: There is no known antigen for this receptor. No base quality values were provided; no much bigger clone lies one nucleotide off.

Cut back by 0 bases and 0 bases, the V and J ends lie 7 bases apart. CDR1 and CDR2 (MNHEY, SMNVEV) derive from the germline V gene (reference sequence). The CDR3 holds 15 amino acids from the cysteine to the phenylalanine. The retained sequence is limited to the CDR3, 45 bases, with the frame set at the first base. The library was made by the immunoSEQ multiplex PCR assay. The table comes from immuneACCESS by way of TCRdb, which keeps in-frame sequences with V and J called. Part of the clones is missing from these tables; in studies checked, under half for an unresolved V gene and the rest for unknown reasons. The table for this sample lists 70,000 to 90,000 clones; approximately 94% of them were counted only once. 0.3% to 0.45% of the sample comes from the top ten.

This chain is built from TRBV27 and TRBJ2-3, with a tentative D gene TRBD1 over 6 matching bases. The TCR was taken from a human donor in good health. Sequencing was performed on T cells isolated from PBMCs. The DNA sequence reads TGTGCCAGCAGTTTATCAGGGGGTAGCACAGATACGCAGTATTTT. It is translated as CASSLSGGSTDTQYF.